This TCR beta chain was sequenced for a study of control samples from healthy donors and cancer patients (dated by TCRdb to 2018 to 2021). With respect to this clone: Its antigen has not been determined. No much larger clone exists at a distance of one base, and base qualities are not known.

The method behind the library was the immunoSEQ multiplex PCR assay. This is the immuneACCESS table as TCRdb keeps it, with only in-frame sequences that have V and J called. A part of the clones is gone; compared with another copy, unresolved V genes explain less than half, and the rest is unexplained. The table for this sample lists some 140,000 clones; around 96% of them were counted only once. The top ten constitute approximately 6.1% of the sample. Its CDR3 holds 14 amino acids, cysteine through phenylalanine. The sequence is cut down to CDR3 DNA, 42 bases in frame from base 1. Between the V and J ends, shortened by 4 bases and 5 bases respectively, the junction contains 15 bases. Sequences SGHRS (CDR1) and YFSETQ (CDR2) are obtained from the germline V gene.

The TCR originated in a man aged 40-55 years in good health. This receptor chain uses TRBV5-1 and TRBJ1-1; possibly the D gene is TRBD1, per 6 matching bases. Source material: blood. This receptor has the CDR3 CASSPEGGRTEAFF. The base sequence is TGCGCCAGCAGCCCGGAGGGGGGGAGGACTGAAGCTTTCTTT.